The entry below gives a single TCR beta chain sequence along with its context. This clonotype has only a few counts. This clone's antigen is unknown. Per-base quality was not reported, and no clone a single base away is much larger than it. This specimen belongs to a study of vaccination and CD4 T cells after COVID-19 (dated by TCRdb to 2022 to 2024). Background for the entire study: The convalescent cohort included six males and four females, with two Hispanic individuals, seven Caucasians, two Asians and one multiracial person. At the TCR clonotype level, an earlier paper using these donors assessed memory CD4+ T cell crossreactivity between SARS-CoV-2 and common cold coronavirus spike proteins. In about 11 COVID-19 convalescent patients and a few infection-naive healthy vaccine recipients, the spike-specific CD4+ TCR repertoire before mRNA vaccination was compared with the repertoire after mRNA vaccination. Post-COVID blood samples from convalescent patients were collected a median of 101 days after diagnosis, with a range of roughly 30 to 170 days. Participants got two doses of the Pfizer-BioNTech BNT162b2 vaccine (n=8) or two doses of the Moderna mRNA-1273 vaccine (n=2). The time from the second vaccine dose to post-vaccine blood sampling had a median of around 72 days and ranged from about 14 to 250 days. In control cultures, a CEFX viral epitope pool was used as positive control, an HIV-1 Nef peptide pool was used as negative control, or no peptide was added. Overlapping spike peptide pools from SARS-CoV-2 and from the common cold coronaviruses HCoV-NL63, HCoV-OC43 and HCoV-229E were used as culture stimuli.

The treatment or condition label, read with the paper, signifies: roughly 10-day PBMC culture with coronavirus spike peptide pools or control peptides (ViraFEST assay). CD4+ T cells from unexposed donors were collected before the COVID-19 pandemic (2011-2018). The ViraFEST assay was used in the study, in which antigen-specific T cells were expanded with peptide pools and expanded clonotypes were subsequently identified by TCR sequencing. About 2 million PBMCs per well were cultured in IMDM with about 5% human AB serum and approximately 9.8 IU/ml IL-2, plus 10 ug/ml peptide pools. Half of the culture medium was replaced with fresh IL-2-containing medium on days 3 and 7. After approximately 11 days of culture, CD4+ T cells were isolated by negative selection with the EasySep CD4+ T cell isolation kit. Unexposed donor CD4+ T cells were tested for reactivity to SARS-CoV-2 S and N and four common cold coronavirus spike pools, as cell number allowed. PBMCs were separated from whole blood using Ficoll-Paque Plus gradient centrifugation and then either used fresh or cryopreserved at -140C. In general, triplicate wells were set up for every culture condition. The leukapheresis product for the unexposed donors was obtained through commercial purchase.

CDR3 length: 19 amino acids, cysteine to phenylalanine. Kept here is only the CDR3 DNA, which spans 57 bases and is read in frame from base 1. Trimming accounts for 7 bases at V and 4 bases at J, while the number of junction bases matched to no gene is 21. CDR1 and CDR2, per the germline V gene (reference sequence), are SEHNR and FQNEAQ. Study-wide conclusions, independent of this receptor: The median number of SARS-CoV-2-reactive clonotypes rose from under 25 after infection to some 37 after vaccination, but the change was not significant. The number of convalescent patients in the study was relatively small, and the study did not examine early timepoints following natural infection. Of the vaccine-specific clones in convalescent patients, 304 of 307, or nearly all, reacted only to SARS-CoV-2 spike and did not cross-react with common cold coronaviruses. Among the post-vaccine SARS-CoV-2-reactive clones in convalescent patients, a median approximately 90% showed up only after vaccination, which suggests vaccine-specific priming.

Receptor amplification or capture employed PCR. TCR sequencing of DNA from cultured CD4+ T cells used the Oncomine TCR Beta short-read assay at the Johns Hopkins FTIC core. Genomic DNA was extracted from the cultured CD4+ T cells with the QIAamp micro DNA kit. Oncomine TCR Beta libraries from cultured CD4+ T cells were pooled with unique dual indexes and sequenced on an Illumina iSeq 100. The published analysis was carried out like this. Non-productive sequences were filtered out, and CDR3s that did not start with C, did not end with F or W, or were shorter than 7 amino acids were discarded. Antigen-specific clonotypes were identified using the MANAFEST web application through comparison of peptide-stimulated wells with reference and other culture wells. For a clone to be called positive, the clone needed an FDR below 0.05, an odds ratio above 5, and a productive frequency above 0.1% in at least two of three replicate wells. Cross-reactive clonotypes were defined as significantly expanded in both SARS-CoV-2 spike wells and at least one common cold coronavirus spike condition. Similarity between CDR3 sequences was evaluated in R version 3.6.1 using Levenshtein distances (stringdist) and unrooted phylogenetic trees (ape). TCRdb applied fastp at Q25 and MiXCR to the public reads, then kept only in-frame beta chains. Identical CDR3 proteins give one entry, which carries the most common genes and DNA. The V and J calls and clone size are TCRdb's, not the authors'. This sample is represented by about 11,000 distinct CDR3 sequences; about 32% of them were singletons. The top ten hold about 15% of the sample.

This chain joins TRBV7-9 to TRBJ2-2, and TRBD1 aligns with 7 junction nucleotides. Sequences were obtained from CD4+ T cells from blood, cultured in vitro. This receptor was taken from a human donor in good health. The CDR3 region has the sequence CASTPRGWNRRQGTGELFF. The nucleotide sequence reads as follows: TGTGCCAGCACCCCTCGGGGTTGGAACAGACGACAGGGCACCGGGGAGCTGTTTTTT.